This T cell receptor (beta chain) was captured by sequencing in a study of identical twins. Points from the study as a whole: Among out-of-frame alpha sequences shared by twins, low generation probability occurred in excess.

Each cDNA held unique molecular identifiers, and template switching gave it a universal primer site. MiXCR, run by TCRdb on the 5' RACE reads, gives a single entry per CDR3 protein. The sample lists hundreds of thousands of distinct CDR3 sequences; roughly 10% were seen once. Germline assignment: CDR1 MGHDK and CDR2 SYGVNS. This CDR3 has 17 residues. Trimming took off 1 base at V and 4 bases at J, with 19 bases between the two ends. This clonotype was counted only a few times. What it binds is unknown. V is TRBV25-1 and J is TRBJ1-2, with D possibly being TRBD1 (6 bases). The specimen was memory (CD45RO+) T cells sorted from blood. The sequence derives from a woman aged 18-29 years in good health. The CDR3 reads CASSESGRGPDSYGYTF. The CDR3 nucleotides are TGTGCCAGCAGTGAATCGGGCAGGGGACCCGACTCCTATGGCTACACCTTC.